The 16 T cell receptor beta chains listed next were all sequenced from one sample in a study of PD-1 blockade in classical Hodgkin lymphoma. With no exception, relapse followed autologous stem cell transplantation in all patients, and brentuximab vedotin exposure varied. Profiled with immunoSEQ multiplex PCR; TCRdb holds only in-frame clones, not every one. Here the sample spans around 31,000 clones, about two thirds being singletons. The sample was peripheral blood mononuclear cells (PBMCs), taken before the second cycle of nivolumab. All receptors come from a human donor with classical Hodgkin lymphoma.

The chain couples TRBV15 to TRBJ1-2; no reliable D call. The germline V gene has CDR1 LNHNV and CDR2 YYDKDF (reference sequence). V gave up 0 bases and J gave up 1 base, with 9 bases separating them. CDR3 length equals 15 residues. DNA for the CDR3: TGTGCCACCAGCAGAGAAAGGGAAATTAACTATGGCTACACCTTC. Its translation: CATSREREINYGYTF.

This clone was observed once. This sequence joins TRBV5-1 and TRBJ2-3; D call uncertain. The CDR3 consists of 14 residues. Per the germline V gene, CDR1 is SGHRS and CDR2 is YFSETQ. V was trimmed by 2 bases and J by 0 bases, leaving 7 bases between them. As DNA, the CDR3 is TGCGCCAGCAGCTTATTTGACAGCACAGATACGCAGTATTTT. Its translation is CASSLFDSTDTQYF.

The rearrangement joins TRBV27 to TRBJ2-3, with D perhaps TRBD2 (6 bases). Trimming left V 3 bases short and J 3 bases short, with 10 bases between. Germline CDR1 is MNHEY and CDR2 is SMNVEV (reference sequence). The CDR3 has 14 amino acids. In nucleotides, the CDR3 is TGTGCCAGCAGTTTCAAACTAGCAACAGATACGCAGTATTTT. Translation gives CASSFKLATDTQYF.

The V and J genes are TRBV7-2 and TRBJ2-7; 7 bases are shared with TRBD2. Trimming at V came to 2 bases and at J to 5 bases, leaving 12 bases not matched to a gene. Germline-derived CDR1 and CDR2 are SGHTA and FQGNSA. CDR3 size: 16 residues. The CDR3 spells CASSLRGGGLNNEQYF. The CDR3, as DNA: TGTGCCAGCAGCTTACGCGGCGGGGGTCTGAACAACGAGCAGTACTTC.

This chain connects TRBV9 to TRBJ2-7; maybe TRBD1 (6 bases). There are 14 residues in the CDR3. V was clipped by 0 bases and J by 6 bases, with 13 bases between them. Germline V lookup: CDR1 SGDLS, CDR2 YYNGEE. Written as DNA, the CDR3 is TGTGCCAGCAGCGTAGCTGGGGGCGTCTCCGAGCAGTACTTC. Its protein product is CASSVAGGVSEQYF. The entire variable domain, with the rest obtained from reference TRBV9 and TRBJ2-7, is as follows: DSGVTQTPKHLITATGQRVTLRCSPRSGDLSVYWYQQSLDQGLQFLIQYYNGEERAKGNILERFSAQQFPDLHSELNLSSLELGDSALYFCASSVAGGVSEQYFGPGTRLTVT.

V and J are TRBV29-1 and TRBJ2-5, with 8 positions matching TRBD2. The V segment lost 3 bases and the J segment 4 bases; nucleotides outside the gene matches: 4. Germline V lookup: CDR1 SQVTM, CDR2 ANQGSEA. The CDR3 loop spans 13 amino acids. The CDR3 DNA reads as TGCAGCGTTGAGGGGACTAGTACAGAGACCCAGTACTTC. Translating it yields CSVEGTSTETQYF.

The chain uses TRBV4-3 and TRBJ1-1, with 7 bases matching TRBD1. After removal of 0 bases from V and 7 bases from J, the junction contained 5 bases not matched to a gene. This CDR3 spans 14 amino acids. The germline V gene has CDR1 LGHNA and CDR2 YSLEER. This chain's CDR3 is CASSQDLGQLEAFF. The DNA of the CDR3 is TGCGCCAGCAGCCAAGATCTGGGACAGCTTGAAGCTTTCTTT.

By share of the sample, this clone is medium-sized. This sequence joins TRBV30 and TRBJ1-1; possible D gene TRBD1, 5 bases. Per germline, CDR1 GTSNPN and CDR2 SVGIG (reference sequence). V lost 0 bases, J lost 11 bases, and 19 bases lay in between. The CDR3 has 14 amino acids. The CDR3 nucleotides are TGTGCCTGGAGTGTACGGGCCGGGACTTTCAGGGCTTTCTTT. Protein: CAWSVRAGTFRAFF.

The rearrangement links TRBV2 to TRBJ2-7; D uncertain. Trimming took 2 bases from V and 3 from J, leaving 5 bases between them. Germline V gene sequence: CDR1 SNHLY, CDR2 FYNNEI. This CDR3 spans 12 amino acids. The CDR3 here is CASSELLYEQYF. The CDR3 DNA sequence: TGTGCCAGCAGTGAACTCCTCTACGAGCAGTACTTC.

V usage is TRBV28 and J usage is TRBJ2-5; TRBD1 or TRBD2 may be the D gene (5 bases each). The ends were cut back, 3 bases at V and 4 bases at J, with 12 bases in the middle. The germline CDR1 and CDR2 sequences are MDHEN and SYDVKM. The CDR3 loop spans 14 amino acids. The DNA of the CDR3 is TGTGCCAGCAGTTTGGGGGTTACCGGAGAGACCCAGTACTTC. Amino acids: CASSLGVTGETQYF.

This chain uses TRBV12-2 with TRBJ2-2; the table's D call, TRBD2, was not checked against the DNA. TRBV12-2 is designated a pseudogene. The CDR3 extends over 19 amino acids. The CDR3 protein is CASRLVGWRRGPGTGELFF. The CDR3 DNA reads TGTGCAAGTCGCTTAGTTGGCTGGCGGCGGGGCCCGGGCACCGGGGAGCTGTTTTTT.

The V call is TRBV6-5, the J call TRBJ2-5; the D gene is possibly TRBD1 (6 bases). The CDR3 contains 14 residues. Germline V gene lookup returns CDR1 MNHEY and CDR2 SVGAGI. V was cut by 0 bases and J by 7 bases, with 12 bases left in between. The CDR3 region is CASSYSTKGVTQYF. CDR3 nucleotide sequence: TGTGCCAGCAGTTACTCGACCAAGGGGGTGACCCAGTACTTC.

This clone was detected once. This sequence joins TRBV2 and TRBJ2-4; D ambiguous. The V gene's germline CDR1 is SNHLY and CDR2 FYNNEI. V was trimmed by 3 bases and J by 5 bases, leaving 14 bases between them. CDR3 length equals 15 residues. The CDR3 spells CASSEHFTSQNIQYF. DNA for the CDR3: TGTGCCAGCAGTGAGCATTTTACCAGCCAAAACATTCAGTACTTC.

The chain uses TRBV2 and TRBJ1-6, with D unresolved. The V end lost 8 bases, the J end lost 0 bases, and 5 bases lay between the germline ends. Germline lookup yields CDR1 SNHLY and CDR2 FYNNEI. The CDR3 contains 13 residues. CDR3: CASRNSYNSPLHF. The CDR3, as DNA: TGTGCCAGCCGGAACTCCTATAATTCACCCCTCCACTTT.

In DNA form, the CDR3 reads TGTGCCATCAGTGAAAAGGTGGTTACGCAGTATTTT. Its translation: CAISEKVVTQYF. This rearrangement joins TRBV10-3 to TRBJ2-3, with D unresolved. The V and J ends lost 3 bases and 8 bases respectively, with 9 bases between them. The germline gives CDR1 ENHRY, CDR2 SYGVKD. The CDR3 consists of 12 residues.

This clone turned up a few times. The J gene is TRBJ1-4, the V gene TRBV19; a possible D gene is TRBD1 (5 bases). Looked up from germline, CDR1 is LNHDA and CDR2 is SQIVND (reference sequence). The V end was cut by 2 bases, the J end by 14 bases, with 18 bases between. This CDR3 spans 14 amino acids. The CDR3 here is CASSISRGRFRLFF. CDR3 bases: TGTGCCAGTAGTATATCGAGGGGACGCTTTAGGCTGTTTTTT.